The entry that follows covers one T cell receptor (beta chain) sequence. The clone's antigen remains unknown. Per-nucleotide qualities are absent, and no much larger clonotype sits a single base away. TCR CDR3 regions were amplified from genomic DNA by multiplex PCR using the deep immunoSEQ assay. Extracted genomic DNA from each cell subset was distributed evenly across all wells of several immunoSEQ 96-well plates, and each plate was treated as a replicate. For sorted subsets, roughly 190 ng of genomic DNA, equivalent to 25,000 to 30,000 T cell genomes, went into each replicate PCR. Purified libraries were measured with a Qubit 3.0 fluorometer, size-checked on a Bioanalyzer 2100, and measured again with the KAPA Library Quantification kit. Every immunoSEQ 96-well plate was sequenced on a dedicated single-read 150-cycle Illumina NextSeq 550 flow cell. The paper's data handling went like this. Because only junctional sequences without quality scores were contained in the immunoSEQ output, filtering matching that applied to full-length reads could not be performed. Sequences were annotated with PyIR, a Python wrapper for IgBLAST v1.9, and V/J genes and CDR3 were assigned using IMGT germline references. Reads with weak V/J assignments (E-value above 1e-6), missing CDR3, stop codons, out-of-frame junctions, or ambiguous translated residues were removed. A V3J clonotype was defined by an identical inferred V gene, J gene, and CDR3 amino acid sequence. Percentage overlap between repertoires was computed as shared unique clonotypes divided by the size of the smaller repertoire. Repertoire richness was assessed with RTK rarefaction, the Chao1 estimator, and Recon v2.1 estimates of unobserved clonotypes. OLGA was used to compute generation probabilities for all TCRbeta clonotypes that the gDNA method yielded from several donors. TCRdb holds this immuneACCESS table with in-frame rearrangements only. Some clones are missing; in checked studies, unresolved V genes explain under half, and the rest has no known cause. V, J and clone size are those of that table, while D and trimming were read from the DNA. This sample gives 2 million or so clones in total; over 85% of them show up just once. Roughly 1% of the sample lies in the top ten.

The sample originates from a study of shared clonotypes between healthy human individuals (dated by TCRdb to 2018 to 2021). About the full investigation: A couple of women and a few men aged 18 to 49 years were included in the cohort. For each donor, CD4 naive and CD4 memory were each run on three plates, CD8 naive on two plates, and CD8 memory on one plate. To estimate repertoire size and how much clonotype sharing occurs between individuals, the study deeply sequenced the blood TCR repertoires of five healthy adults. Between about 0.8 and 9 billion PBMCs per donor were obtained by leukapheresis. To increase sequencing depth and limit assay-specific biases, TCR repertoire library preparation and sequencing were carried out by different laboratories using diverse techniques.

The junction carries 6 bases between V and J, which are trimmed by 4 bases and 6 bases respectively. Looking up the germline V gene yields CDR1 ENHRY and CDR2 SYGVKD. The CDR3 starts with the cysteine, ends with the phenylalanine, and has 12 residues. The CDR3 DNA has 36 bases and is translated from base 1. For the CD8 naive samples, CD45RO-negative cells were positively selected for CCR7, yielding a CD45RA+CCR7+ population from which TemRA cells were excluded. The donors were healthy, HIV-negative adults who had no recently reported acute infections or vaccinations. Every donor was a Caucasian adult residing in Nashville, Tennessee, USA. Blood was obtained by leukapheresis, after which PBMCs were separated by Ficoll-Histopaque density gradient centrifugation and cryopreserved in liquid nitrogen vapor phase. Analytical flow cytometry was used to check the purity and quantity of every magnetically sorted T cell population. Each sorted fraction had its genomic DNA isolated and then quantified by UV absorbance on a Nanodrop 2000c.

Study-wide conclusions, independent of this receptor: Sharing across several donors was observed for approximately 5% of naive CD4, around 3.5% of naive CD8, 2% to 2.5% of memory CD4, and about 0.38% of memory CD8 clonotypes. Compared with non-shared clonotypes, clonotypes shared by all four sorted-subset donors had higher generation probabilities. Naive subsets generally had larger estimated clonotype richness than memory subsets. Because the study included a small number of donors, the genetic and exposure-history diversity represented was limited. Based on pairwise subsampling, the degree of clonotype sharing among donors was expected to be affected by sequencing depth. Even with the large sequencing depth, rarefaction of the sorted-subset datasets indicated that sequencing was incomplete. Sampling was limited to blood, and TCR repertoires in tissue likely differ from TCR repertoires in blood.

The sequence joins TRBV10-3 to TRBJ2-2, and perhaps TRBD1 as D gene, on 5 matching bases. The origin of this receptor is a young man in good health. Sequencing was carried out using naive CD8+ T cells sorted from blood. Taken with the paper, the label for cell subset or site translates to: CD45RA+CCR7+. The CDR3 loop reads CAISVGAGELFF. The nucleotide sequence reads as follows: TGTGCCATCAGTGTAGGGGCCGGGGAGCTGTTTTTT.